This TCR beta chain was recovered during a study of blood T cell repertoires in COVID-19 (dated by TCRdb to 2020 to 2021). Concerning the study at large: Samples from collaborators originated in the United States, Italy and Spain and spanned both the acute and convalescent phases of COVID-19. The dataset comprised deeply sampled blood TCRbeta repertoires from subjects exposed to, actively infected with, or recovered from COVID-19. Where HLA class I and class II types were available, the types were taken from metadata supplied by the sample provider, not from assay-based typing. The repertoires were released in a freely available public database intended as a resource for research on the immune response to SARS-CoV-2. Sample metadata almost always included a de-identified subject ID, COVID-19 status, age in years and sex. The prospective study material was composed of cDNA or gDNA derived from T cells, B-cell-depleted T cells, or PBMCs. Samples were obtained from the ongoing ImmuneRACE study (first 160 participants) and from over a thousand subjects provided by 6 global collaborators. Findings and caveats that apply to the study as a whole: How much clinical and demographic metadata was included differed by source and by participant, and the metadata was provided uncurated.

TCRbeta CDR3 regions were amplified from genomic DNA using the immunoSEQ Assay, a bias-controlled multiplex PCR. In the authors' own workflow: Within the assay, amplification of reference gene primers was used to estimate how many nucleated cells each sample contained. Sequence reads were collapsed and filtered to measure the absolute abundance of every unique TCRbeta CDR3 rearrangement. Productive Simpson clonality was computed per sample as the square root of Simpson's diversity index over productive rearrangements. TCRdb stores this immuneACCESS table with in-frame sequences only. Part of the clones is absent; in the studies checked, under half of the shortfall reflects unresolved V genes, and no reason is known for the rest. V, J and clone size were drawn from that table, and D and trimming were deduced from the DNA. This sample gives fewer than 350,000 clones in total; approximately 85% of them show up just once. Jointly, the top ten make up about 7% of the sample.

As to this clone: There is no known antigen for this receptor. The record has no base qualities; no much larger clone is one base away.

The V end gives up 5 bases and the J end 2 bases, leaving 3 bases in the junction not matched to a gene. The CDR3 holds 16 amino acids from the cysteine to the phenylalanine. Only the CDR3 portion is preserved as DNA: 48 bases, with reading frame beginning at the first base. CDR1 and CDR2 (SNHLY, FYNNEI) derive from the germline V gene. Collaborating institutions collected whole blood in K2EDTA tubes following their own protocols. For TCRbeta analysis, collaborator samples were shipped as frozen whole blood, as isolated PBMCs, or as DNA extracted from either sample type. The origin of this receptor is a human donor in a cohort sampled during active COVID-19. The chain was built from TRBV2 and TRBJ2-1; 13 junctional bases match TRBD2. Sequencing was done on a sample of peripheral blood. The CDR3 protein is CASSPTSGGTYNEQFF. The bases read TGTGCCAGCAGTCCGACTAGCGGGGGGACCTACAATGAGCAGTTCTTC.